The source of this TCR beta chain is a study of early T cells in non-severe SARS-CoV-2 infection. Looking at the study overall: RNA in bulk from unsorted whole blood was sequenced, and chains were unpaired.

This clonotype was observed a few times. Germline assignment: CDR1 LNHDA and CDR2 SQIVND (reference sequence). V lost 3 bases, J lost 8 bases, and 6 bases stayed unmatched. The CDR3 extends over 15 amino acids. TCRdb reprocessed the 5' RACE reads with MiXCR, giving one entry per CDR3 protein. There are some 54,000 distinct CDR3 sequences in the sample; 8.5% to 10% occur only once, and 8.6% lies in the top ten. The source is an adult who was a healthcare worker with PCR-confirmed SARS-CoV-2 infection or an uninfected control (not recorded which). The sample taken for sequencing was whole blood. V and J are TRBV19 and TRBJ2-1; TRBD2 matches 11 bases. CDR3: CASSMTSGNLDEQFF. The CDR3 DNA is TGTGCCAGTAGTATGACTAGCGGGAATTTGGATGAGCAGTTCTTC.